Sequencing of this TCR beta chain was carried out in a study of identical twins. TCRdb passed the 5' RACE reads through MiXCR, listing each CDR3 protein once. The data show some 190,000 distinct CDR3 sequences, more than 15% seen once. The sample holds a few counts of this clonotype. The antigen is undetermined. Points from the study as a whole: Low generation probability was overrepresented in out-of-frame alpha sequences shared by twins.

These data were likewise used in another study, on T cells expressing NK-cell markers.

The sequenced sample was CD8+ T cells sorted from blood. The sequence derives from a woman aged 18 to 35 in good health.

The CDR3 bases are TGTGCCAGCAGCGTAGCCCCAGACAGGGGAGGGAACACTGAAGCTTTCTTT. Amino acid sequence: CASSVAPDRGGNTEAFF. The chain uses TRBV9 and TRBJ1-1; 8 bases are a match to TRBD1. J gave up 1 base and V 0 bases, and 8 bases lay outside the gene matches. The CDR3 extends over 17 amino acids. From germline, CDR1 is SGDLS and CDR2 YYNGEE.